The 12 T cell receptor beta chains in this list originate from one sample, sequenced in a study of regulatory T cells in long-lasting Graves disease. Time point given: newly diagnosed GD, antithyroid drugs for less than 3 months. After RNA was extracted from PBMCs, the TCR library was made from it. Researchers made TCR beta libraries by using iRepertoire HTBI primers and running Arm-PCR on CDR3 regions. One entry per CDR3 protein, called by TCRdb with MiXCR from the multiplex PCR reads. The table records a few hundred thousand distinct CDR3 sequences, about 11% of them present only once. The same data also contributed to another study, on T cells in Graves' hyperthyroidism and ophthalmopathy.

Sample: peripheral blood mononuclear cells (PBMCs), taken at new diagnosis, from a patient treated with antithyroid drugs. These receptors were collected from a woman between 18 and 30 years old with Graves disease.

This clonotype was seen many times. The genes are TRBV19 and TRBJ2-1; 7 bases align to TRBD1. Germline lookup yields CDR1 LNHDA and CDR2 SQIVND (reference sequence). The CDR3 extends over 15 amino acids. The J segment lost 7 bases and the V segment lost 3 bases, leaving 9 bases of the junction unmatched. This chain's CDR3 is CASSISLDRKNEQFF. CDR3 nucleotide sequence: TGTGCCAGTAGTATTAGTCTGGACAGGAAGAATGAGCAGTTCTTC. Complete variable domain (other parts from reference TRBV19 and TRBJ2-1): DGGITQSPKYLFRKEGQNVTLSCEQNLNHDAMYWYRQDPGQGLRLIYYSQIVNDFQKGDIAEGYSVSREKKESFPLTVTSAQKNPTAFYLCASSISLDRKNEQFFGPGTRLTVL.

This clonotype was recorded many times. The rearrangement uses TRBV28 and TRBJ1-4, with D perhaps matching TRBD1 (5 bases). CDR1 and CDR2 from the germline V gene are MDHEN and SYDVKM. The V gene lost 2 bases and the J gene lost 5 bases, with 12 bases spanning the gap. The CDR3 is made up of 15 amino acids. This chain's CDR3 is CASSLGGTANEKLFF. In nucleotides, the CDR3 is TGTGCCAGCAGTTTAGGGGGGACGGCGAATGAAAAACTGTTTTTT.

Note on this clonotype: A read error may be the cause here, since a much bigger clone is one base away. The J gene is TRBJ2-2, the V gene TRBV30, with no clear D. CDR1 is GTSNPN and CDR2 is SVGIG in the germline V gene (reference sequence). The CDR3 has 14 amino acids. With 0 bases removed from V and 9 bases from J, the gap between germline ends came to 14 bases. This CDR3 reads CAWSVPVRGRELFF. The CDR3 coding sequence is TGTGCCTGGAGTGTACCCGTTCGTGGCCGGGAGCTGTTTTTT.

This clonotype turned up a few times. The V and J genes are TRBV6-4 and TRBJ1-2, with 8 bases matching TRBD1. CDR3 length: 14 amino acids. J gave up 4 bases and V 5 bases, and 6 bases lay outside the gene matches. From germline, CDR1 is MRHNA and CDR2 SNTAGT. CDR3 coding DNA: TGTGCCAGCAGTTTGACAGGGGCCGCCTATGGCTACACCTTC. This codes for CASSLTGAAYGYTF.

About this clonotype: This may be a read error, as it is one base from a much larger clone. The chain recombines TRBV7-2 with TRBJ2-5, with unresolved D. CDR1 is SGHTA and CDR2 is FQGNSA in the germline V gene. The CDR3 is 12 residues long. CDR3 region: CASILARKTQYF. The CDR3 bases are TGTGCCAGCATCTTAGCACGGAAGACCCAGTACTTC.

This clonotype was observed many times. This chain joins TRBV28 and TRBJ1-2, with 9 bases aligning to TRBD1. From germline, CDR1 is MDHEN and CDR2 SYDVKM. The length of the CDR3 is 14 residues. The ends lost 8 bases at V and 8 bases at J; junction bases unmatched: 12. This CDR3 reads CASENEDRGSGYTF. Here the CDR3 DNA reads TGTGCCAGCGAGAACGAGGACAGGGGAAGCGGCTACACCTTC.

This clonotype was counted at least ten times. This chain links TRBV20-1 with TRBJ2-5; TRBD1 agrees at 7 bases. Germline loops: CDR1 DFQATT, CDR2 SNEGSKA (reference sequence). The J segment lost 5 bases and the V segment lost 6 bases, leaving 12 bases of the junction unmatched. The CDR3 extends over 14 amino acids. CDR3 coding DNA: TGCAGTGCAACTGACCCTTCCAGGGGGGAGACCCAGTACTTC. This gives the protein CSATDPSRGETQYF.

This clonotype occurred many times. The CDR3: CASSPGKWTNNNEQFF. In DNA, the CDR3 is TGTGCCAGCAGCCCCGGCAAGTGGACCAACAACAATGAGCAGTTCTTC. The chain has TRBV7-8 and TRBJ2-1; D gene uncertain. The CDR3 spans 16 residues. Looked up from germline, CDR1 is SGHVS and CDR2 is FQNEAQ. V lost 5 bases to trimming and J lost 5 bases, with 19 bases between them.

Many counts were recorded for this clonotype. The genes are TRBV7-2 and TRBJ2-1, with D perhaps being TRBD1 or TRBD2 (6 bases each). V lost 1 base and J 9 bases, leaving 10 bases between the germline ends. The CDR3 extends over 13 amino acids. Per the germline V gene, CDR1 is SGHTA and CDR2 is FQGNSA. The CDR3 region has the DNA TGTGCCAGCAGCTTAGTTGAGGGGGGTGAGCAGTTCTTC. Its translation is CASSLVEGGEQFF.

This clonotype was found a few times. The chain employs TRBV5-1 and TRBJ2-5; a possible D gene is TRBD2 (5 bases). CDR3 length equals 13 residues. Trimming stripped 0 bases from V and 9 bases from J, with 12 bases between. Germline lookup yields CDR1 SGHRS and CDR2 YFSETQ. CDR3 sequence: CASSLGPQEAQYF. In DNA form, the CDR3 reads TGCGCCAGCAGCTTGGGGCCCCAGGAGGCCCAGTACTTC.

V and J are TRBV4-3 and TRBJ1-1, with D hard to call. CDR1 and CDR2 (germline): LGHNA, YSLEER. The V gene lost 4 bases and the J gene lost 10 bases, with 19 bases spanning the gap. This CDR3 is built from 14 residues. The CDR3 DNA sequence: TGCGCCAGCAGCCGGGATGTGGTCGGCCCAACAGCTTTCTTT. Residues: CASSRDVVGPTAFF.

This clonotype was observed many times. The chain recombines TRBV7-2 with TRBJ2-1; D may be TRBD2 (5 bases). V shed 2 bases and J shed 10 bases, with 21 bases lying between them. CDR3 length equals 16 residues. Germline V gene sequence: CDR1 SGHTA, CDR2 FQGNSA. This CDR3 reads CASSLLLEQRRGEQFF. In DNA, the CDR3 is TGTGCCAGCAGCTTATTGTTAGAACAGCGGCGAGGCGAGCAGTTCTTC.